The rows below give T cell receptor beta chains drawn from one sample of a study of blood T cell repertoires in COVID-19. Assay used: immunoSEQ multiplex PCR; TCRdb lists only in-frame clones, some missing. The sample records around 73,000 clones, roughly four fifths being singletons. Sequenced sample: peripheral blood. The receptors originated from a human donor in a cohort sampled during active COVID-19. Both conserved end residues are trimmed from each CDR3. Expanded clones are given a class, and other clones once, few, many or no size at all.

>TRBV3-1/TRBV3-2|few|TRBJ1-1
ASSSGGFFEAF
>TRBV12-3/TRBV12-4|.|TRBJ1-2
ASSPTGYGYT
>TRBV12-3/TRBV12-4|.|TRBJ1-1
ASRNPGVTEAF
>TRBV6-5|.|TRBJ2-2
ASSLRDSTGELF
>TRBV24-1|.|TRBJ2-5
ATSDFVGAQETQY
>TRBV27|.|TRBJ2-2
ASALRTAKTGELF
>TRBV5-8|few|TRBJ1-2
ASSYYYT
>TRBV5-1|.|TRBJ2-3
ASSLGGRTDTQY
>TRBV6-1|.|TRBJ1-4
ASSELGQSATNEKLF
>TRBV29-1|.|TRBJ2-1
SGQQGAYEQF
>TRBV5-3|few|TRBJ1-6
ARSPGQRTYNSPLH
>TRBV27|.|TRBJ2-7
ASSSNVVGDEQY
>TRBV4-3|.|TRBJ2-7
ASSQDGLSSSYEQY
>TRBV5-1|once|TRBJ2-1
ASSLGPGGLNEQF
>TRBV7-9|few|TRBJ1-1
ASSPQGAYTEAF
>TRBV23-1|.|TRBJ1-1
ASSQHGQGHGAEAF
>TRBV27|.|TRBJ2-3
ASSLRGGTYTSTDTQY
>TRBV5-1|once|TRBJ1-6
ASSLAAPALPGQGF
>TRBV15|.|TRBJ2-5
ATSGRGGSETQY
>TRBV9|.|TRBJ2-5
ASSVSGGLQETQY
>TRBV7-9|.|TRBJ1-4
ASRNLEKLF
>TRBV4-2|many|TRBJ2-5
ASSQGGSSSGGEETQY
>TRBV6-5|.|TRBJ2-7
ASSPDGTASYEQY
>TRBV6-5|.|TRBJ1-2
ASNLELRSYGYT
>TRBV27|.|TRBJ2-2
ASSLASGVITGELF
>TRBV7-2|.|TRBJ2-4
ASSTSDRGPSA
>TRBV4-3|.|TRBJ1-6
ASSQTDRDNSPLH
>TRBV5-4|once|TRBJ2-1
ASSLGGANNEQF
>TRBV3-1/TRBV3-2|.|TRBJ2-3
ASSLVQERSTQY
>TRBV3-1/TRBV3-2|few|TRBJ2-3
ASSRNRESTQY
>TRBV19|once|TRBJ1-6
ASSRTTTNSPLH
>TRBV5-1|.|TRBJ2-1
ASSDGTSGVRINEQF
>TRBV11-3|.|TRBJ2-1
ASNGGPEVGHNEQF